The clone carrying this TCR beta chain was recorded many times. Its antigen is as yet unknown. This sample is part of a study of Graves' ophthalmopathy and Graves' hyperthyroidism. General study findings and limits: In blood appeared most of the expanded thyroid clonotypes whose frequency exceeded 0.001.

Those donors who had ophthalmopathy presented with moderate-to-severe activity, a CAS of ≥3, a NOSPECS of ≥4 and a duration under 3 months. The evidence that diagnosis relied on was clinical symptoms, serum thyroxine, TRAb, thyroid ultrasound and orbital computed tomography. CDR3 regions of TCR beta were amplified from RNA transcripts. Amplification began with first-round RT-PCR using HTBI primers, then second-round multiplex PCR was performed. From the multiplex PCR reads, TCRdb called clonotypes with MiXCR, one entry per CDR3 protein. The profile covers around 470,000 distinct CDR3 sequences, with 13% to 15% appearing a single time and 9.8% taken by the ten largest. V was pared by 4 bases and J by 3 bases, with 10 bases between. The V gene's germline CDR1 is SGHRS and CDR2 YFSETQ. The CDR3 runs to 13 residues.

This receptor was obtained from a woman younger than 45 with Graves' ophthalmopathy. The chain recombines TRBV5-1 with TRBJ1-1; D is unclear. The sequenced sample was blood. The CDR3 loop reads CASSRTTDTEAFF. The DNA for the CDR3 is TGCGCCAGCAGCCGGACTACAGACACTGAAGCTTTCTTT.